The 4 T cell receptor beta chains presented below share a single source sample, sequenced in a study of long-term antiretroviral therapy in people with HIV. They ran version v3.0 of the immunoSEQ assay at survey level. Method: immunoSEQ multiplex PCR; TCRdb's copy keeps in-frame clones and lacks some. The sample has tens of thousands of clones; around four fifths are singletons. The sample in question was unsorted PBMCs, obtained 1.6 years after starting antiretroviral therapy. The source of these receptors is a man aged 40-50 years with HIV.

The chain links TRBV7-3 to TRBJ2-7; D remains ambiguous. This CDR3 is built from 15 residues. Between the trimmed V and J ends, which lost 2 bases and 0 bases, there was a span of 11 bases. The V gene's germline CDR1 is SGHTA and CDR2 FQGTGA. CDR3 region: CASSLEPASSYEQYF. The CDR3 DNA is TGTGCCAGCAGCTTAGAGCCAGCGAGCTCCTACGAGCAGTACTTC.

This clone occurred a few times. V and J are TRBV7-9 and TRBJ1-4; 7 nucleotides line up with TRBD1. After removal of 1 base from V and 5 bases from J, the junction contained 4 bases not matched to a gene. Germline CDR1 SEHNR, CDR2 FQNEAQ (reference sequence). The length of the CDR3 is 15 residues. The CDR3 nucleotides read TGTGCCAGCAGCTTAGTGTCAGGGGGGAATGAAAAACTGTTTTTT. It translates to CASSLVSGGNEKLFF.

This clone appeared once. This chain joins TRBV6-1 and TRBJ2-3; D is ambiguous. Germline loops: CDR1 MNHNS, CDR2 SASEGT. V was shortened by 1 base and J by 6 bases, with 8 bases between the two germline ends. The CDR3 runs 13 residues. CDR3 protein: CASSEGQKDTQYF. The DNA of the CDR3 is TGTGCCAGCAGTGAAGGCCAGAAGGATACGCAGTATTTT.

This chain uses TRBV29-1 with TRBJ2-7, with D perhaps TRBD1 or TRBD2 (6 bases each). The ends were cut back, 1 base at V and 2 bases at J, with 15 bases in the middle. CDR3 length: 15 amino acids. CDR1 is SQVTM, CDR2 ANQGSEA, per germline. The DNA of the CDR3 is TGCAGCGTTGAAGGCGGGGAGACAGGTACCTACGAGCAGTACTTC. Residues: CSVEGGETGTYEQYF.